A selection of T cell receptor beta chains follows, all from one sample in a study of OX40 agonist ivuxolimab in advanced cancers. Method: immunoSEQ multiplex PCR; TCRdb's copy keeps in-frame clones and lacks some. The table records 53,000 or so clones, roughly 84% of them present only once. This specimen consisted of CD4+ or CD8+ T cells sorted from blood, obtained in a trial of the OX40 agonist ivuxolimab. Receptors originate from an adult with an advanced solid tumor such as melanoma, head and neck, liver or kidney cancer. The CDR3 runs from the conserved cysteine through the conserved F or W. Fields, in order: D gene, J gene, V gene, clone size, CDR3 protein, CDR3 DNA. D genes are given only for firm matches. Part of the rows lack a size; the others show once, few, many or a class for expanded clones.

>.|TRBJ2-7|TRBV19|once
CATLDNRIRDGNEQYF
TGTGCCACTCTCGATAATCGAATCCGGGATGGAAACGAGCAGTACTTC
>TRBD1|TRBJ1-2|TRBV27|once
CASSQTQGAVRGYTF
TGTGCCAGCAGTCAAACCCAGGGGGCGGTCCGGGGCTACACCTTC
>TRBD1|TRBJ2-7|TRBV28|.
CASRMAQGAVAQYF
TGTGCCAGTAGAATGGCACAGGGGGCGGTGGCGCAGTACTTC
>TRBD2|TRBJ2-4|TRBV15|.
CATSRERGGVIIQYF
TGTGCCACCAGCAGAGAGCGGGGGGGTGTGATCATTCAGTACTTC
>.|TRBJ1-5|TRBV28|once
CASSPPGPWGQPQHF
TGTGCCAGCAGTCCTCCGGGCCCATGGGGTCAGCCCCAGCATTTT
>TRBD2|TRBJ2-1|TRBV19|.
CATTKRGDINEQFF
TGTGCCACGACAAAGCGGGGGGACATCAATGAGCAGTTCTTC
>TRBD1|TRBJ1-2|TRBV6-4|.
CASKLTGGAYGYTF
TGTGCCAGCAAATTAACAGGGGGCGCGTATGGCTACACCTTC
>TRBD2|TRBJ2-7|TRBV5-4|.
CASSLAGGIYEQYF
TGTGCCAGCAGCCTAGCGGGGGGGATATACGAGCAGTACTTC
>TRBD1|TRBJ1-2|TRBV18|.
CASSTGEKGYTF
TGTGCCAGCTCAACAGGGGAAAAAGGCTACACCTTC
>.|TRBJ2-3|TRBV9|.
CASSPSEGGQYF
TGTGCCAGCAGCCCCTCCGAGGGTGGGCAGTATTTT
>.|TRBJ2-3|TRBV19|.
CASSTLRSGRTDTQYF
TGTGCCAGTAGTACTCTACGAAGCGGGCGCACAGATACGCAGTATTTT
>.|TRBJ2-7|TRBV13|.
CASSSRALSYEQYF
TGTGCCAGCAGCTCCAGGGCCCTCTCCTACGAGCAGTACTTC
>TRBD1|TRBJ1-2|TRBV18|.
CASSGGQGQLFTF
TGTGCCAGCTCGGGGGGACAGGGTCAACTATTCACCTTC
>.|TRBJ1-5|TRBV28|.
CASSSWRGSNQPQHF
TGTGCCAGCAGTTCGTGGCGGGGTAGCAATCAGCCCCAGCATTTT
>TRBD1|TRBJ1-2|TRBV9|.
CASSVGRSGGNGYTF
TGTGCCAGCAGCGTAGGCAGGTCAGGGGGCAATGGCTACACCTTC
>.|TRBJ1-1|TRBV5-1|.
CASSLGQASTEAFF
TGCGCCAGCAGCTTGGGTCAGGCGTCCACTGAAGCTTTCTTT
>TRBD2|TRBJ2-7|TRBV15|.
CATSREGNSGSVGEQYF
TGTGCCACCAGCAGAGAAGGTAATAGCGGGAGTGTCGGCGAGCAGTACTTC
>TRBD1|TRBJ1-1|TRBV7-6|.
CASSRGQTNTEAFF
TGTGCCAGCAGCCGGGGACAGACTAACACTGAAGCTTTCTTT
>TRBD1|TRBJ1-5|TRBV7-2|once
CASSLAGTGDQPQHF
TGTGCCAGCAGCTTAGCCGGGACAGGAGATCAGCCCCAGCATTTT
>.|TRBJ1-5|TRBV19|.
CASSATMGRQPQHF
TGTGCCAGTAGTGCTACGATGGGGAGGCAGCCCCAGCATTTT
>.|TRBJ2-2|TRBV10-2|.
CASRGTFTSTNTGELFF
TGCGCCAGCAGAGGGACCTTTACCTCCACGAACACCGGGGAGCTGTTTTTT
>.|TRBJ1-1|TRBV28|.
CASSSPPPNTEAFF
TGTGCCAGCAGTTCCCCCCCGCCGAACACTGAAGCTTTCTTT
>.|TRBJ1-2|TRBV6-5|.
CASSYSRGYGYTF
TGTGCCAGCAGTTACTCACGGGGGTATGGCTACACCTTC